This TCR beta chain was sequenced in a study of blood T cell repertoires in COVID-19 (TCRdb year 2020). Some background on the complete study: Collaborator samples came from the United States, Italy and Spain and covered acute and convalescent phases of COVID-19. The prospective study material was composed of cDNA or gDNA derived from T cells, B-cell-depleted T cells, or PBMCs. Deeply sampled blood TCRbeta repertoires from subjects exposed to, actively infected with, or recovered from COVID-19 were included in the dataset. The sample metadata nearly always contained a de-identified subject ID, COVID-19 status, age in years and sex. A freely available public database, intended as a resource for researchers studying the immune response to SARS-CoV-2, is where the repertoires were released. Where HLA class I and class II types were available, the types were taken from metadata supplied by the sample provider, not from assay-based typing. The samples were drawn from the first 160 participants of the ongoing ImmuneRACE study and from 950 to 1,500 subjects provided by 6 global collaborators. Results the study describes overall, beyond this receptor: The quantity of clinical and demographic metadata differed by source and by participant and was supplied without curation.

The immunoSEQ Assay, a bias-controlled multiplex PCR, was used to amplify TCRbeta CDR3 regions from genomic DNA. On the authors' methods: The number of nucleated cells in each sample was estimated by amplification of reference gene primers within the assay. To quantify the absolute abundance of each unique TCRbeta CDR3 rearrangement, sequence reads were collapsed and filtered. For each sample, productive Simpson clonality was calculated by taking the square root of Simpson's diversity index across productive rearrangements. Entries here come from immuneACCESS through TCRdb and include only in-frame sequences with V and J called. Some clones fail to appear in such tables; in the studies checked, an unresolved V gene covers under half of the shortfall, and the cause of the remainder is unknown. V and J calls and clone size are as listed in that table; D and trimming were resolved from the DNA. This sample comprises about 150,000 clones, approximately 92% of them detected only once. Of the sample, 3% is held by the ten largest clones.

CDR1 and CDR2 are read off the germline V gene (reference sequence) as MNHEY and SMNVEV. The cysteine opens and the phenylalanine closes a CDR3 of 14 amino acids. Only the CDR3 DNA is retained, 42 bases long and in frame from the first base. Trimming costs V 2 bases and J 8 bases, and their ends lie 14 bases apart. For this clone: This clone's antigen is unknown. No base quality information exists; no much larger clone differs at one position.

Collaborating institutions collected whole blood in K2EDTA tubes following their own protocols. For TCRbeta analysis, collaborators shipped samples in one of three forms: frozen whole blood, isolated PBMCs, or DNA extracted from either of those sample types. Sequenced sample: peripheral blood. The origin of this receptor is an older woman with active COVID-19. This receptor chain uses TRBV27 and TRBJ2-3; matching of 6 bases hints at TRBD2 as the D gene. The DNA reads TGTGCCAGCAGTTTAGCGGGATGGTCAAGTACGCAGTATTTT. It specifies CASSLAGWSSTQYF.